The T cell receptor beta chain under discussion was sequenced for a study of T cell changes during pregnancy in multiple sclerosis. The length of the CDR3 is 12 residues. Looked up from germline, CDR1 is MNHEY and CDR2 is SVGAGI. V was shortened by 5 bases and J by 5 bases, with 10 bases between the two germline ends. TCRdb's table, derived via immunoSEQ multiplex PCR, lists solely in-frame clones and lacks some. The data contain roughly 83,000 clones, about 89% of them singletons. The source is a female donor in good health, serving as a control in a pregnancy study. Some clones in this sample may be carry-over from other donors' samples. The sequencing used PBMCs, collected in the first trimester of pregnancy. The chain is built from TRBV6-5 and TRBJ2-7; tentatively, D is TRBD2 (6 bases). The CDR3: CASSPPGDEQYF. The CDR3 DNA follows: TGTGCCAGCAGTCCTCCGGGAGACGAGCAGTACTTC.